The entry below describes one T cell receptor (beta chain). The data are from a study of technical replicates of blood from a handful of donors. Sequenced by immunoSEQ multiplex PCR; TCRdb stores in-frame clones only, minus some. The sample yields about 97,000 clones, 95% to 97% seen once. The clonotype was recovered from a human donor in good health. The sample was T cells isolated from PBMCs.

The CDR3 DNA reads as TGTGCCAGCTCACCGTGGGACAACTCCTACGAGCAGTACTTC. It yields the protein CASSPWDNSYEQYF. The chain recombines TRBV18 with TRBJ2-7, with D possibly being TRBD1 (6 bases). This CDR3 has 14 residues. Germline V gene lookup returns CDR1 KGHSH and CDR2 LQKENI. V lost 3 bases and J lost 0, with 9 bases in between. Variable domain in full (rest from reference TRBV18 and TRBJ2-7): NAGVMQNPRHLVRRRGQEARLRCSPMKGHSHVYWYRQLPEEGLKFMVYLQKENIIDESGMPKERFSAEFPKEGPSILRIQQVVRGDSAAYFCASSPWDNSYEQYFGPGTRLTVT.